The present T cell receptor beta chain was sequenced within a study of beta chain features in type 1 diabetes. Study background: All samples together contributed 100 million to 120 million sorted cells for examination. Whole-study findings and limits: In all four CD4+ subsets, TCRB CDR3 length was significantly, moderately reduced in type 1 diabetes. Cells carrying high TCR expression could end up over-represented when cDNA is sequenced.

Every isolated RNA sample was fully reverse transcribed, so sequencing captured expressed TCRB transcripts. Read counts averaged approximately 3.5 million for samples of naive, central memory and regulatory T cells. Using immunoSEQ multiplex PCR, the repertoire was profiled, and TCRdb retains in-frame clones only, with some absent. This sample carries over 200,000 clones, approximately 10% of them seen once, and the ten largest clones take around 0.017%. Concerning this clone itself: Antigen: not known.

The receptor comes from a man under 40 with type 1 diabetes. Material for sequencing was naive CD4+ T cells from blood.

The CDR3 sequence is CASSLRGAGGTEAFF. In nucleotides, the CDR3 is TGCGCCAGCAGCTTGCGCGGGGCAGGGGGCACTGAAGCTTTCTTT. The rearrangement uses TRBV5-1 and TRBJ1-1, with 7 bases that match TRBD1. The CDR3 runs 15 residues. Germline CDR1 SGHRS, CDR2 YFSETQ. V dropped 1 base and J dropped 4; count of bases not matched to a gene: 7.